These 27 T cell receptor beta chains share one sample of origin, sequenced in a study of blood T cell repertoires in COVID-19. Measured with immunoSEQ multiplex PCR; TCRdb has only the in-frame clones, and not every one. Of about 140,000 clones in the sample, approximately 88% were seen once. The sequenced sample was peripheral blood. The receptors originated from a man in his 60s with active or convalescent COVID-19.

The V and J genes are TRBV18 and TRBJ2-5, with 9 bases aligning to TRBD2. The CDR3 is 13 residues long. Germline values: CDR1 KGHSH, CDR2 LQKENI. V lost 4 bases and J lost 7; bases outside the gene matches: 4. The CDR3 nucleotides are TGTGCCAGCTCACGAGGCGGGGGGGCGACCCAGTACTTC. It codes for CASSRGGGATQYF.

The chain couples TRBV28 to TRBJ1-5; TRBD1 is a possible D gene (6 bases). V was clipped by 2 bases and J by 11 bases, with 10 bases between them. Germline V gives CDR1 MDHEN, CDR2 SYDVKM. The CDR3 loop spans 12 amino acids. CDR3 DNA: TGTGCCAGCAGTTTAGCGGCAGGGGCCCAGCATTTT. As protein: CASSLAAGAQHF.

The V and J genes are TRBV7-9 and TRBJ2-7; D not certain. Trimming shortened V by 3 bases and J by 4 bases, and 16 bases separated the two germline ends. The length of the CDR3 is 15 residues. From germline, CDR1 is SEHNR and CDR2 FQNEAQ (reference sequence). For the CDR3, the DNA is TGTGCCAGCAGCTTCTACGGGTCAGAAGATTACGAGCAGTACTTC. Translated, it gives CASSFYGSEDYEQYF. Together with reference TRBV7-9 and TRBJ2-7, the CDR3 gives the full variable domain: DTGVSQNPRHKITKRGQNVTFRCDPISEHNRLYWYRQTLGQGPEFLTYFQNEAQLEKSRLLSDRFSAERPKGSFSTLEIQRTEQGDSAMYLCASSFYGSEDYEQYFGPGTRLTVT.

V and J are TRBV6-5 and TRBJ1-1, with 7 bases aligning to TRBD1. The junction had 5 bases not matched to a gene; V was cut back by 0 bases and J by 7 bases. The CDR3 is 14 residues long. Germline loops: CDR1 MNHEY, CDR2 SVGAGI. The CDR3 loop is CASSYSYRGVEAFF. The DNA for the CDR3 is TGTGCCAGCAGTTACTCGTACAGGGGCGTTGAAGCTTTCTTT.

V usage is TRBV15 and J usage is TRBJ2-3, with 8 bases lining up with TRBD1. Trimming cost V 1 base and J 3 bases; bases outside gene matches: 6. CDR1 is LNHNV and CDR2 is YYDKDF in the germline V gene (reference sequence). The CDR3 is 16 residues long. The CDR3 DNA reads TGTGCCACCAGCAGAGGGACAGGGAGGAGGACAGATACGCAGTATTTT. The encoded protein is CATSRGTGRRTDTQYF.

The CDR3 sequence: CASSPPGGSGTGELFF. Written as DNA, the CDR3 is TGTGCCAGCTCACCACCGGGAGGGAGTGGAACCGGGGAGCTGTTTTTT. This chain uses TRBV18 with TRBJ2-2; 7 bases are shared with TRBD2. The CDR3 sequence is 16 residues long. The germline CDR1 and CDR2 sequences are KGHSH and LQKENI. Germline trimming cut 0 bases from V and 5 bases from J; bases unmatched to any gene: 6.

The rearrangement joins TRBV19 to TRBJ2-4; 9 bases line up with TRBD1. Germline assignment: CDR1 LNHDA and CDR2 SQIVND (reference sequence). Trimming cost V 5 bases and J 8 bases; bases outside gene matches: 7. This CDR3 comprises 14 residues. The CDR3 protein is CASSSGQGWDIQYF. DNA for the CDR3: TGTGCCAGTAGTTCCGGACAGGGGTGGGACATTCAGTACTTC.

This clone occurred once. This chain uses TRBV11-2 with TRBJ2-3; TRBD1 is a possible D gene (5 bases). Trimming took off 5 bases at V and 4 bases at J, with 13 bases between the two ends. The CDR3 length is 14 residues. Looked up from germline, CDR1 is SGHAT and CDR2 is FQNNGV. The CDR3 sequence is CASSQGLAPDTQYF. The CDR3 DNA reads as TGTGCCAGCAGCCAGGGCCTGGCCCCAGATACGCAGTATTTT.

The rearrangement uses TRBV6-6 and TRBJ2-7; the D gene is possibly TRBD2 (6 bases). CDR3 length: 14 amino acids. Germline V gives CDR1 MNHNY, CDR2 SVGAGI (reference sequence). Trimming left V 8 bases short and J 2 bases short, with 16 bases between. The CDR3 is CASAYSGGAYEQYF. The CDR3 DNA sequence: TGTGCCAGCGCCTATAGCGGTGGGGCCTACGAGCAGTACTTC.

The rearrangement joins TRBV6-1 to TRBJ2-2, with 7 positions matching TRBD2. Germline V CDR1 and CDR2: MNHNS, SASEGT. Trimming removed 1 base from V and 6 bases from J; junction bases left unmatched: 5. This CDR3 is 15 amino acids long. Here the CDR3 DNA reads TGTGCCAGCAGTGAAGGCGGGAGTATCGCCGGGGAGCTGTTTTTT. Protein: CASSEGGSIAGELFF.

The chain combines TRBV7-2 with TRBJ1-2; D gene ambiguous. Germline-derived CDR1 and CDR2 are SGHTA and FQGNSA. Trimming left V 4 bases short and J 4 bases short, with 10 bases between. The CDR3 totals 13 residues. The CDR3 bases are TGTGCCAGCAGCTCCGACTCCTTCTATGGCTACACCTTC. Translation: CASSSDSFYGYTF.

The chain uses TRBV24-1 and TRBJ2-1, with 12 bases lining up with TRBD2. V dropped 3 bases and J dropped 4; count of bases not matched to a gene: 9. The CDR3 spans 18 residues. Germline values: CDR1 KGHDR, CDR2 SFDVKD. The CDR3 loop reads CATSDPGTSGRIYNEQFF. The CDR3 bases are TGTGCCACCAGTGATCCCGGGACTAGCGGGCGAATTTACAATGAGCAGTTCTTC.

This chain uses TRBV19 with TRBJ2-3; tentative D call: TRBD2 (5 bases). CDR3 length equals 16 residues. The germline V gene has CDR1 LNHDA and CDR2 SQIVND (reference sequence). Trimming cost V 2 bases and J 2 bases, with 14 bases left between them. In nucleotides, the CDR3 is TGTGCCAGTAGTATAAGTCTGGGAGCCCCCACAGATACGCAGTATTTT. This gives the protein CASSISLGAPTDTQYF.

The chain has TRBV7-3 and TRBJ2-3, with TRBD2 identical over 8 bases. The V segment lost 5 bases and the J segment 4 bases; nucleotides outside the gene matches: 11. CDR3 size: 16 residues. Per the germline V gene, CDR1 is SGHTA and CDR2 is FQGTGA. In DNA form, the CDR3 reads TGTGCCAGCAGCCCAGGTGCGGGGGGCGAGGCAGATACGCAGTATTTT. Protein: CASSPGAGGEADTQYF.

The chain uses TRBV27 and TRBJ2-1; 9 nucleotides line up with TRBD2. This CDR3 spans 15 amino acids. Germline assignment: CDR1 MNHEY and CDR2 SMNVEV (reference sequence). V trimming: 2 bases; J trimming: 7 bases; junction bases outside the gene matches: 6. DNA for the CDR3: TGTGCCAGCAGTTTACCGGGACTAGCTGCGAATGAGCAGTTCTTC. Translated, it gives CASSLPGLAANEQFF.

This chain uses TRBV5-4 with TRBJ2-3; 10 bases align to TRBD2. The CDR3 spans 17 residues. Germline CDR1 and CDR2: SGHNT and YYREEE (reference sequence). V lost 4 bases and J lost 5; bases outside the gene matches: 13. The CDR3 DNA reads TGTGCCAGCAGCACAGATGGACTAGCGGCTGGGGGAGATACGCAGTATTTT. Translating it yields CASSTDGLAAGGDTQYF.

This rearrangement joins TRBV5-5 to TRBJ2-7, with D maybe TRBD1 (5 bases). The CDR3 is made up of 16 amino acids. V lost 0 bases and J 2 bases, leaving 15 bases between the germline ends. Germline V gene sequence: CDR1 SGHKS, CDR2 YYEKEE (reference sequence). In DNA form, the CDR3 reads TGTGCCAGCAGCTTGGCGGCAGGGTGGACCCCCTACGAGCAGTACTTC. The encoded protein is CASSLAAGWTPYEQYF.

This chain uses TRBV18 with TRBJ2-2; 7 nucleotides agree with TRBD1. Per germline, CDR1 KGHSH and CDR2 LQKENI. The CDR3 has 15 residues. V lost 6 bases to trimming and J lost 0 bases; unmatched junction nucleotides: 4. The CDR3 sequence: CASSKQGTNTGELFF. CDR3 bases: TGTGCCAGCTCGAAACAGGGGACGAACACCGGGGAGCTGTTTTTT.

This chain links TRBV6-5 with TRBJ1-6; D not certain. V lost 2 bases and J 7 bases, leaving 12 bases between the germline ends. The germline CDR1 and CDR2 sequences are MNHEY and SVGAGI. The CDR3 spans 15 residues. In DNA, the CDR3 is TGTGCCAGCAGTTACGACGGGTCGGTGAATTCACCCCTCCACTTT. Protein: CASSYDGSVNSPLHF.

V usage is TRBV18 and J usage is TRBJ1-6; D unclear. This CDR3 region has 14 residues. The V gene's germline CDR1 is KGHSH and CDR2 LQKENI. V lost 2 bases and J lost 7, with 9 bases in between. CDR3 coding DNA: TGTGCCAGCTCACCAACAGAGTCCAATTCACCCCTCCACTTT. Its protein product is CASSPTESNSPLHF.

This chain joins TRBV19 and TRBJ2-1; TRBD2 matches 13 bases. Germline V CDR1 and CDR2: LNHDA, SQIVND (reference sequence). The CDR3 covers 14 residues. J was trimmed by 5 bases and V by 10 bases; bases with no gene match: 5. The CDR3 sequence is CATRTSGGHNEQFF. CDR3 nucleotides: TGTGCCACCCGGACTAGCGGGGGACACAATGAGCAGTTCTTC. Supplemented by reference TRBV19 and TRBJ2-1, the full variable domain reads DGGITQSPKYLFRKEGQNVTLSCEQNLNHDAMYWYRQDPGQGLRLIYYSQIVNDFQKGDIAEGYSVSREKKESFPLTVTSAQKNPTAFYLCATRTSGGHNEQFFGPGTRLTVL.

The rearrangement joins TRBV29-1 to TRBJ2-3; 9 positions match TRBD2. Trimming took 2 bases from V and 3 from J; bases not matched to a gene: 6. CDR1 is SQVTM and CDR2 is ANQGSEA in the germline V gene. The CDR3 covers 15 residues. The CDR3: CSVEPRGRGTDTQYF. The DNA of the CDR3 is TGCAGCGTTGAACCGCGCGGGAGGGGGACAGATACGCAGTATTTT.

This chain uses TRBV15 with TRBJ1-5, with 9 bases aligning to TRBD1. Germline assignment: CDR1 LNHNV and CDR2 YYDKDF (reference sequence). V shed 2 bases and J 3 bases; nucleotides not matched to a gene: 8. The CDR3 loop spans 17 amino acids. CDR3 sequence (DNA): TGTGCCACCAGCAGATCCCCGGGACAGGGCTCCAATCAGCCCCAGCATTTT. Amino acids: CATSRSPGQGSNQPQHF.

The rearrangement uses TRBV28 and TRBJ2-7; 7 bases fit TRBD1. This CDR3 is built from 14 residues. J lost 0 bases, V lost 7 bases, and 6 bases had no gene match. Germline CDR1 reads MDHEN; CDR2 reads SYDVKM. The CDR3 nucleotides read TGTGCCAGCATTCCCGGGACAGTCTCCTACGAGCAGTACTTC. This sequence encodes CASIPGTVSYEQYF.

The table lists this clone with a count of one. The rearrangement links TRBV9 to TRBJ1-2, with 10 bases aligning to TRBD1. The CDR3 has 16 amino acids. Per the germline V gene, CDR1 is SGDLS and CDR2 is YYNGEE. The V and J ends lost 2 bases and 4 bases, in that order; junction bases with no gene match: 8. CDR3 DNA sequence: TGTGCCAGCAGCGTGACTCCGGGACAGGGGTCCTATGGCTACACCTTC. Translation: CASSVTPGQGSYGYTF.

The chain uses TRBV11-1 and TRBJ1-1; D possibly corresponds to TRBD1 (6 bases). CDR3 length equals 13 residues. In germline, CDR1 is SGHAT, CDR2 FQDESV (reference sequence). The V gene lost 1 base and the J gene lost 6 bases, with 9 bases spanning the gap. Written as DNA, the CDR3 is TGTGCCAGCAGCTTAGGAGGGGGAGCTGAAGCTTTCTTT. This codes for CASSLGGGAEAFF. Variable domain in full (rest from reference TRBV11-1 and TRBJ1-1): EAEVAQSPRYKITEKSQAVAFWCDPISGHATLYWYRQILGQGPELLVQFQDESVVDDSQLPKDRFSAERLKGVDSTLKIQPAELGDSAMYLCASSLGGGAEAFFGQGTRLTVV.

V is TRBV28 and J is TRBJ1-5, with a weak D call TRBD1 (5 bases). The germline gives CDR1 MDHEN, CDR2 SYDVKM. V lost 6 bases to trimming and J lost 2 bases, with 11 bases between them. CDR3 length equals 14 residues. CDR3 in DNA: TGTGCCAGCAGGACGGGCAGGGGCAATCAGCCCCAGCATTTT. Translation gives CASRTGRGNQPQHF.